These 26 T cell receptor beta chains were sequenced from one sample in a study of cytomegalovirus exposure and HLA in healthy donors. A multiplex PCR was run with 60 Vbeta primers and 13 Jbeta primers. Method: immunoSEQ multiplex PCR; TCRdb's copy keeps in-frame clones and lacks some. The table has some 150,000 clones, 60% to 80% seen once. The sample consisted of PBMCs. All receptors come from a man younger than 45 in good health and CMV-seropositive.

The V gene is TRBV27, the J gene TRBJ2-4, with 10 bases that match TRBD2. V dropped 3 bases and J dropped 0; count of bases not matched to a gene: 5. The CDR3 contains 17 residues. Germline loops: CDR1 MNHEY, CDR2 SMNVEV (reference sequence). CDR3 region: CASSFTSGGVAKNIQYF. CDR3 in DNA: TGTGCCAGCAGTTTTACAAGCGGGGGGGTAGCCAAAAACATTCAGTACTTC.

The chain recombines TRBV7-3 with TRBJ2-3; TRBD2 might be the D (5 bases). Trimming shortened V by 5 bases and J by 1 base, and 10 bases separated the two germline ends. The CDR3 is 14 amino acids. Germline values: CDR1 SGHTA, CDR2 FQGTGA. The DNA for the CDR3 is TGTGCCAGCAGCCCTTCCGGGGGCACAGATACGCAGTATTTT. Protein sequence: CASSPSGGTDTQYF.

V is TRBV5-4 and J is TRBJ2-7, with a weak D call TRBD1 (5 bases). Germline CDR1 and CDR2: SGHNT and YYREEE (reference sequence). V was shortened by 0 bases and J by 5 bases, with 12 bases between the two germline ends. This CDR3 is 14 amino acids long. DNA for the CDR3: TGTGCCAGCAGCTTGGCAGGGAAAATCAACGAGCAGTACTTC. Translating gives CASSLAGKINEQYF.

V gene TRBV2 combines with J gene TRBJ2-7, with 9 bases aligning to TRBD2. J was trimmed by 2 bases and V by 6 bases; bases with no gene match: 8. Germline values: CDR1 SNHLY, CDR2 FYNNEI. The CDR3 is 15 amino acids. The CDR3 bases are TGTGCCAGCAGGGGACTAGCTTACCTGGCCTACGAGCAGTACTTC. Its translation: CASRGLAYLAYEQYF.

The rearrangement joins TRBV5-4 to TRBJ2-1; D unresolved. Germline V gene data show CDR1 as SGHNT and CDR2 as YYREEE (reference sequence). With 2 bases removed from V and 0 bases from J, the gap between germline ends came to 9 bases. The length of the CDR3 is 15 residues. CDR3 sequence (DNA): TGTGCCAGCAGCTTCTCGGGTGACTCCTACAATGAGCAGTTCTTC. It yields the protein CASSFSGDSYNEQFF. The full variable domain, completed using reference TRBV5-4 and TRBJ2-1, is ETGVTQSPTHLIKTRGQQVTLRCSSQSGHNTVSWYQQALGQGPQFIFQYYREEENGRGNFPPRFSGLQFPNYSSELNVNALELDDSALYLCASSFSGDSYNEQFFGPGTRLTVL.

V and J are TRBV2 and TRBJ1-2; D gene uncertain. The CDR3 length is 13 residues. Germline V gives CDR1 SNHLY, CDR2 FYNNEI. V dropped 2 bases and J dropped 4 bases, with 8 bases sitting between them. DNA of the CDR3: TGTGCCAGCAGTGAATCGGGGAGCTATGGCTACACCTTC. Translating it yields CASSESGSYGYTF.

The chain couples TRBV5-1 to TRBJ1-3; 8 nucleotides line up with TRBD1. Germline CDR1 is SGHRS and CDR2 is YFSETQ. This CDR3 region has 16 residues. V lost 3 bases to trimming and J lost 1 base; unmatched junction nucleotides: 6. The CDR3 loop is CASSWGQAISGNTIYF. The CDR3 coding sequence is TGCGCCAGCAGCTGGGGACAGGCCATTTCTGGAAACACCATATATTTT.

The chain carries TRBV28 and TRBJ1-2; tentatively, D is TRBD1 (6 bases). This CDR3 comprises 15 residues. V shed 4 bases and J shed 5 bases, with 17 bases lying between them. The germline V gene has CDR1 MDHEN and CDR2 SYDVKM. The CDR3 nucleotides are TGTGCCAGCAGTTCTCATCAGGGGCTGGGGTATGGCTACACCTTC. Its protein product is CASSSHQGLGYGYTF.

The chain has TRBV7-3 and TRBJ1-2, with a weak D call TRBD1 (5 bases). The germline V gene has CDR1 SGHTA and CDR2 FQGTGA. This CDR3 has 15 residues. Trimming shortened V by 5 bases and J by 2 bases, and 15 bases separated the two germline ends. The CDR3 sequence: CASSPGGGPNYGYTF. The CDR3 DNA reads as TGTGCCAGCAGCCCTGGGGGAGGTCCCAACTATGGCTACACCTTC. Full variable domain (outside the CDR3, taken from reference TRBV7-3 and TRBJ1-2): GAGVSQTPSNKVTEKGKYVELRCDPISGHTALYWYRQSLGQGPEFLIYFQGTGAADDSGLPNDRFFAVRPEGSVSTLKIQRTERGDSAVYLCASSPGGGPNYGYTFGSGTRLTVV.

This clone came up once. The chain is built from TRBV10-1 and TRBJ1-5; no definite D call. Trimming cost V 3 bases and J 2 bases, with 11 bases left between them. The CDR3 runs to 15 residues. The germline V gene has CDR1 WNHNN and CDR2 SYGVQD (reference sequence). In DNA form, the CDR3 reads TGCGCCAGCAGTGACCATCCGAGGGGCAATCAGCCCCAGCATTTT. The encoded protein is CASSDHPRGNQPQHF.

This clone occurred a few times. The gene calls are TRBV5-4 and TRBJ2-7; TRBD2 matches 7 bases. Germline CDR1 is SGHNT and CDR2 is YYREEE (reference sequence). V was pared by 3 bases and J by 1 base, with 1 base of the junction left unmatched. This CDR3 contains 13 residues. The CDR3 region is CASSSGGSYEQYF. CDR3 coding DNA: TGTGCCAGCAGCTCCGGGGGGTCCTACGAGCAGTACTTC.

The chain has TRBV27 and TRBJ2-7, with a possible D match to TRBD1 (6 bases). The germline gives CDR1 MNHEY, CDR2 SMNVEV (reference sequence). Between the trimmed V and J ends, which lost 5 bases and 4 bases, there was a span of 12 bases. The CDR3 contains 13 residues. CDR3 amino acids: CASSRGRGYEQYF. The CDR3 coding sequence is TGTGCCAGCAGTCGAGGTAGGGGGTACGAGCAGTACTTC.

This sequence joins TRBV6-5 and TRBJ1-5; TRBD1 agrees at 7 bases. Trimming took 6 bases from V and 6 from J; bases not matched to a gene: 11. The CDR3 covers 15 residues. Germline V gene lookup returns CDR1 MNHEY and CDR2 SVGAGI. CDR3 DNA sequence: TGTGCCAGCAGCCGTTATAAGGGGGCCGGTCAGCCCCAGCATTTT. Its protein is CASSRYKGAGQPQHF.

The count of this clone is one. The V and J genes are TRBV5-1 and TRBJ1-3; a weak D match, TRBD1 (6 bases). This CDR3 has 14 amino acids. The V gene's germline CDR1 is SGHRS and CDR2 YFSETQ. V was shortened by 4 bases and J by 2 bases, with 10 bases between the two germline ends. For the CDR3, the DNA is TGCGCCAGCAGCCCAGGGGCCGCTGGAAACACCATATATTTT. Its translation: CASSPGAAGNTIYF.

This clone was recorded only once. This chain uses TRBV7-3 with TRBJ2-5, with TRBD2 identical over 8 bases. V lost 3 bases and J lost 4; bases outside the gene matches: 4. CDR3 length: 14 residues. The germline V gene has CDR1 SGHTA and CDR2 FQGTGA. The chain's CDR3 is CASSFSGGLETQYF. The CDR3 DNA is TGTGCCAGCAGCTTCTCGGGGGGGTTAGAGACCCAGTACTTC.

This chain connects TRBV5-6 to TRBJ1-1, with D tentatively TRBD1 (6 bases). The CDR3 totals 14 residues. Germline V CDR1 and CDR2: SGHDT, YYEEEE. The V end was cut by 4 bases, the J end by 3 bases, with 13 bases between. The CDR3 reads CASSLDRIYTEAFF. As DNA, the CDR3 is TGTGCCAGCAGCCTCGACAGGATCTACACTGAAGCTTTCTTT.

This clone has a single count. V is TRBV6-5 and J is TRBJ2-5, with D maybe TRBD2 (6 bases). The germline V gene has CDR1 MNHEY and CDR2 SVGAGI. V lost 5 bases and J lost 7, with 14 bases in between. The CDR3 contains 13 residues. Written as DNA, the CDR3 is TGTGCCAGCAGTGAAGGGTGGGGAGGGACCCAGTACTTC. It encodes CASSEGWGGTQYF.

The chain carries TRBV15 and TRBJ1-1; D is ambiguous. V was clipped by 3 bases and J by 4 bases, with 6 bases between them. The CDR3 has 12 amino acids. CDR1 and CDR2 (germline): LNHNV, YYDKDF (reference sequence). In nucleotides, the CDR3 is TGTGCCACCAGCAGCGAACTCACTGAAGCTTTCTTT. It yields the protein CATSSELTEAFF.

The sample holds a few counts of this clone. The V call is TRBV4-2, the J call TRBJ2-1; 8 bases match TRBD2. Germline values: CDR1 LGHNA, CDR2 YNFKEQ. V lost 0 bases, J lost 1 base, and 2 bases stayed unmatched. The CDR3 contains 16 residues. The CDR3: CASSQEPSGSYNEQFF. The CDR3 nucleotides are TGTGCCAGCAGCCAAGAACCTAGCGGGTCCTACAATGAGCAGTTCTTC.

J is TRBJ2-7 and V is TRBV5-1; D is perhaps TRBD1 (6 bases). The CDR3 consists of 13 residues. Germline values: CDR1 SGHRS, CDR2 YFSETQ. Trimming shortened V by 3 bases and J by 5 bases, and 12 bases separated the two germline ends. For the CDR3, the DNA is TGCGCCAGCAGCTCGGACAGCCCCAACGAGCAGTACTTC. Amino acid sequence: CASSSDSPNEQYF.

This clone was observed a few times. The rearrangement links TRBV7-2 to TRBJ1-5; no reliable D call. Germline V gene lookup returns CDR1 SGHTA and CDR2 FQGNSA. V was clipped by 5 bases and J by 4 bases, with 9 bases between them. This CDR3 region has 13 residues. CDR3 loop: CASSESVNQPQHF. CDR3 DNA: TGTGCCAGCAGCGAGTCGGTAAATCAGCCCCAGCATTTT.

The genes are TRBV27 and TRBJ2-1; a possible D gene is TRBD2 (5 bases). The germline V and J ends were trimmed by 7 bases and 6 bases, with 16 bases remaining between them. This CDR3 comprises 14 residues. Germline assignment: CDR1 MNHEY and CDR2 SMNVEV (reference sequence). Here the CDR3 DNA reads TGTGCCAGCACCCAGGACTCGTTCCCCAATGAGCAGTTCTTC. It specifies CASTQDSFPNEQFF.

The J gene is TRBJ2-7, the V gene TRBV7-2; 12 bases fit TRBD2. CDR3 size: 14 residues. V gave up 5 bases and J gave up 3 bases; unmatched junction bases: 2. Germline V gene data show CDR1 as SGHTA and CDR2 as FQGNSA. This CDR3 reads CASSMTSGGYEQYF. Written as DNA, the CDR3 is TGTGCCAGCAGCATGACTAGCGGGGGCTACGAGCAGTACTTC.

This chain joins TRBV6-6 and TRBJ2-2; possibly TRBD1 for D (5 bases). From germline, CDR1 is MNHNY and CDR2 SVGAGI (reference sequence). V was trimmed by 11 bases and J by 13 bases, leaving 11 bases between them. The CDR3 has 9 residues. The CDR3 region is CAGKTGLFF. In DNA, the CDR3 is TGTGCCGGAAAAACAGGGCTGTTTTTT.

The CDR3 DNA reads TGTGCCAGCAGTGTAGGTGGACAGGGGAGCGAGACCCAGTACTTC. Translating gives CASSVGGQGSETQYF. This chain joins TRBV2 and TRBJ2-5; 9 nucleotides line up with TRBD1. The CDR3 is made up of 15 amino acids. J gave up 5 bases and V 4 bases, and 8 bases lay outside the gene matches. From germline, CDR1 is SNHLY and CDR2 FYNNEI.

This clone appeared a single time. This same CDR3 is encoded by further DNA sequences in the sample. V is TRBV4-1 and J is TRBJ2-7; 11 bases are shared with TRBD1. V lost 0 bases, J lost 4 bases, and 2 bases stayed unmatched. The length of the CDR3 is 15 residues. The germline gives CDR1 MGHRA, CDR2 YSYEKL. CDR3 protein: CASSQEGTGGYEQYF. CDR3 bases: TGCGCCAGCAGCCAAGAAGGGACAGGGGGTTACGAGCAGTACTTC.